This T cell receptor beta chain was sequenced during a study of blood T cell repertoires in COVID-19. Study background: Donors in the United States, Italy and Spain gave samples during acute or convalescent COVID-19. The analysed material was cDNA or gDNA that came from T cells, B-cell-depleted T cells, or PBMCs.

The authors' processing: Estimates of nucleated cell counts were drawn from the amplification of reference gene primers. Sequencing was performed with immunoSEQ multiplex PCR; in TCRdb, only in-frame clones are kept and a portion is missing. V, J and clone size reflect that table, while D and trimming were determined from the DNA. The table has 100,000 to 120,000 clones, about 76% seen once. The origin of this receptor is a woman between 70 and 85 years old with acute or convalescent COVID-19. The specimen was peripheral blood.

CDR3 coding DNA: TGTGCCAGCTCACCGATCCGGAGGGGGCTGGATGGCTACACCTTC. Its protein is CASSPIRRGLDGYTF. The chain carries TRBV18 and TRBJ1-2; the match to TRBD1 covers 7 bases. CDR1 KGHSH and CDR2 LQKENI come from the germline V gene. Trimming cost V 3 bases and J 6 bases; bases outside gene matches: 10. The length of the CDR3 is 15 residues.